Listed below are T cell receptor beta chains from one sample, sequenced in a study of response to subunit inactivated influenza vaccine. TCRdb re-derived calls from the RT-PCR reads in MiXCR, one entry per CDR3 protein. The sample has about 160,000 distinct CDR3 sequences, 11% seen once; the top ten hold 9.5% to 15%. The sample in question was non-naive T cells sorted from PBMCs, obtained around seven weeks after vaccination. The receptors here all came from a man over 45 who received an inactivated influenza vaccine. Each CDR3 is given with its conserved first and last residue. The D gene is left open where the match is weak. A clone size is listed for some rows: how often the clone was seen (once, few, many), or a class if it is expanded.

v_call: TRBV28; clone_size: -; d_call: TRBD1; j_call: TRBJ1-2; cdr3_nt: TGTGCCAGCTCAGAACAGGGGGCGACTTGGTATGGCTACACCTTC; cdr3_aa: CASSEQGATWYGYTF
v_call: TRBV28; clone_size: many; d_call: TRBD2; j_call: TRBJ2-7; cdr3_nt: TGTGCCAGCAGTTCCCCCGGGACTAGCGGGCCCTACGAGCAGTACTTC; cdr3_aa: CASSSPGTSGPYEQYF
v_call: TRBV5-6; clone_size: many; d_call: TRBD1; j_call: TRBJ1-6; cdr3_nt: TGTGCCAGCAGCTTGGCGAGCTCAGGGGGTCTAAGCTCCTATAATTCACCCCTCCACTTT; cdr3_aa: CASSLASSGGLSSYNSPLHF
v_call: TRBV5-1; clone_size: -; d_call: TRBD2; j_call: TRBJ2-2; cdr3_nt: TGCGCCAGCAGCCTAGGACTAGACACCGGGGAGCTGTTTTTT; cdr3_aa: CASSLGLDTGELFF
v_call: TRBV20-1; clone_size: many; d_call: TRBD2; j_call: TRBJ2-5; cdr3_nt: TGCAGTGCTAGCGGGACTAGCGGGATGGCGGAGACCCAGTACTTC; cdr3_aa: CSASGTSGMAETQYF
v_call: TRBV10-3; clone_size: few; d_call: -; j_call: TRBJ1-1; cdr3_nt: TGTGCCATCACCCCGGGGGGGCGTCGGATGAACACTGAAGCTTTCTTT; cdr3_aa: CAITPGGRRMNTEAFF
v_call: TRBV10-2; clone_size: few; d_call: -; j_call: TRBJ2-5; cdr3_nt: TGCGCCAGCAGTGAGCCCGCCCGAGAGACCCAGTACTTC; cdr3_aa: CASSEPARETQYF
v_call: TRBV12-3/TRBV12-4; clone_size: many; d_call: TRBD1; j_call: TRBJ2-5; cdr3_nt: TGTGCCAGCAGTTTAGGAGCGAGGGGGCAGACCCAGTACTTC; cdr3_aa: CASSLGARGQTQYF
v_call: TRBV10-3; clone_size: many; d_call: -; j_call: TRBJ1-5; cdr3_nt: TGTGCCATCAGTGATGAGGTTACGCCCCAGCATTTT; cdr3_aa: CAISDEVTPQHF
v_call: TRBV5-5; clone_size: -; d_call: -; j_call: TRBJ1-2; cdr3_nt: TGTGCCAGCAGCTTGGAAATAAGTATCTCGGGCTACACCTTC; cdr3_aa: CASSLEISISGYTF
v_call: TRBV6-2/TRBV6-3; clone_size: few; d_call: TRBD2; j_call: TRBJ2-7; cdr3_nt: TGTGCCAGCAGGGGACTAGCGGGAGTATCGAGCGAGCAGTACTTC; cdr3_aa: CASRGLAGVSSEQYF
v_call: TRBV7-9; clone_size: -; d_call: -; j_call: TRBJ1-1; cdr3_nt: TGTGCCAGCAGCTCTCAGAGCTCCGAAGCTTTCTTT; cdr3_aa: CASSSQSSEAFF
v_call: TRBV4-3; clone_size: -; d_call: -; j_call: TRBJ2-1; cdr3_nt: TGCGCCAGCAGCCAAGATGGCGGAGCCGCGGCAGCCTACAATGAGCAGTTCTTC; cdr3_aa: CASSQDGGAAAAYNEQFF
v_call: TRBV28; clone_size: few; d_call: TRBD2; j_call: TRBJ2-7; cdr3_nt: TGTGCCAGCAGCCAACCGGGACTAGCGGGGGGGTCCTCCTACGAGCAGTACTTC; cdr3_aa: CASSQPGLAGGSSYEQYF
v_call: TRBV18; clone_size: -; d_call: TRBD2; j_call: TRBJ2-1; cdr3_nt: TGTGCCAGCTCGGGAGGGGCTAGCTCCTACAATGAGCAGTTCTTC; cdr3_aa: CASSGGASSYNEQFF
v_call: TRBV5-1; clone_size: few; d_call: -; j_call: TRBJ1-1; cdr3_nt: TGCGCCAGCAGCCCGATGGACAGCGCTGAAGCTTTCTTT; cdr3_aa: CASSPMDSAEAFF
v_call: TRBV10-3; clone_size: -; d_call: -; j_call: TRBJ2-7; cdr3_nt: TGTGCCATCAGTGAGTCGTCCCCGGAAAGCTCCTACGAGCAGTACTTC; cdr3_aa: CAISESSPESSYEQYF
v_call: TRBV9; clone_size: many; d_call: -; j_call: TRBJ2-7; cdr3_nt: TGTGCCAGCAGCGTATCCCCACGATCCTACGAGCAGTACTTC; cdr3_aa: CASSVSPRSYEQYF
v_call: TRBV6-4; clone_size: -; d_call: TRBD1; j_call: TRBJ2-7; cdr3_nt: TGTGCCAGCAGTGACTCGGACAGGGGCGAGCAGTACTTC; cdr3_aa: CASSDSDRGEQYF
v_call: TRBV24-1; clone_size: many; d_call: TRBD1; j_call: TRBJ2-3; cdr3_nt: TGTGCCACCAGTGATTTGAAGGGGGCAGCAGATACGCAGTATTTT; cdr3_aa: CATSDLKGAADTQYF